This T cell receptor (beta chain) was obtained from a study of T-cell memory formation after mild COVID-19. Study-level points and caveats: Pre-infection memory showed some responding clones, and this suggested that cross-reactive memory joined. Contracting clones from day 15 to 85 had balanced CD4/CD8; later expanders favoured CD4+. Contracting CD4+ clones sat mainly in CM and EM; CD8+ in EMRA.

Of note for this clonotype: Its antigen is undetermined.

The length of the CDR3 is 14 residues. The V and J ends lost 1 base and 1 base respectively, with 8 bases between them. Germline CDR1 is LNHNV and CDR2 is YYDKDF (reference sequence). Barcoded TCR alpha and TCR beta cDNA libraries with UMIs came from 5'RACE using constant-segment primers. One entry per CDR3 protein results from TCRdb running MiXCR on the 5' RACE reads. Here the sample spans tens of thousands of distinct CDR3 sequences, about 23% being singletons. The source of this sequence is a man aged 18 to 30 who had mild COVID-19 (a few samples of this study predate the infection). Cell type and time point are not known. Specimen: PBMCs or a T cell subset sorted from them (not recorded which). The chain uses TRBV15 and TRBJ2-7; no firm D call. The CDR3 here is CATSRAVPSYEQYF. In DNA form, the CDR3 reads TGTGCCACCAGCAGAGCTGTTCCATCCTACGAGCAGTACTTC.